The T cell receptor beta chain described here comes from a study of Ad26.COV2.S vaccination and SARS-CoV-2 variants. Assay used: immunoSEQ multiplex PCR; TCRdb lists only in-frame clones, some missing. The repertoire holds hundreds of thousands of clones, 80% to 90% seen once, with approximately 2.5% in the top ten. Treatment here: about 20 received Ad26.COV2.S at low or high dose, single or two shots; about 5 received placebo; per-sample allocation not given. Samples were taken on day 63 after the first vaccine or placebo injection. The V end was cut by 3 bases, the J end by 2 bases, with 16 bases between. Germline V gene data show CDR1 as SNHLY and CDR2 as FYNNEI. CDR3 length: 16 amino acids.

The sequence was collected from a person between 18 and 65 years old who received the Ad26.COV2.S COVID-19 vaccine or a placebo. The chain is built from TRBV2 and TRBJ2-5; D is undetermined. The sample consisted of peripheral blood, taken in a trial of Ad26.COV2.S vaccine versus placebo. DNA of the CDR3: TGTGCCAGCAGTGATTGGGGTCTTAGGCCTCAAGAGACCCAGTACTTC. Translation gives CASSDWGLRPQETQYF.